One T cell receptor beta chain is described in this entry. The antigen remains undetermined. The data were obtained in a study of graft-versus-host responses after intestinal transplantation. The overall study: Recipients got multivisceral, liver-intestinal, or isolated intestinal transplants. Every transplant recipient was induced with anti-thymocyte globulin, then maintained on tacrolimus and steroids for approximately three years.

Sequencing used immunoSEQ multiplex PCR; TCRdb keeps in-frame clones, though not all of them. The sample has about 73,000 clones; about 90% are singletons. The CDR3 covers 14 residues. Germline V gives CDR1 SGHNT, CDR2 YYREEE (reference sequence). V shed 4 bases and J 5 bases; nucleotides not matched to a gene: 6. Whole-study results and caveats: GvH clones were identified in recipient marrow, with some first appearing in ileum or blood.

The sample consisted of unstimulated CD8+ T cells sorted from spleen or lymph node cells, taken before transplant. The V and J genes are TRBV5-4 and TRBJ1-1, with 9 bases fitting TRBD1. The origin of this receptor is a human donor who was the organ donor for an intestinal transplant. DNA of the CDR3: TGTGCCAGCAGCCTGACAGGGGGAGGTACTGAAGCTTTCTTT. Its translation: CASSLTGGGTEAFF.